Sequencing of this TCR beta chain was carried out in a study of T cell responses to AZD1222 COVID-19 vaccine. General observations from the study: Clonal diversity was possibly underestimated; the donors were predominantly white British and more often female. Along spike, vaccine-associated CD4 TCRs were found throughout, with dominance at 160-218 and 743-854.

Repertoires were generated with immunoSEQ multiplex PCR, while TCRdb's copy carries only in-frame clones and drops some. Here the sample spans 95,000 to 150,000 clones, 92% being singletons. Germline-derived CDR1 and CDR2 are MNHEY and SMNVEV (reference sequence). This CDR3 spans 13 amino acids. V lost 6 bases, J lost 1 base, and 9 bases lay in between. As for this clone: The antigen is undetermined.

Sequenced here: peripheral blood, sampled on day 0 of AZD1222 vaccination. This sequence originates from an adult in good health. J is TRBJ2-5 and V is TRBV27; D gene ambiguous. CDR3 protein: CASSPSGQETQYF. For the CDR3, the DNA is TGTGCCAGCAGCCCTTCAGGCCAAGAGACCCAGTACTTC.